This T cell receptor beta chain was captured in a study of response to subunit inactivated influenza vaccine. Study results and caveats: The authors proposed limited new T cell recruitment per seasonal influenza vaccination.

This clonotype was seen repeatedly, ten times or more. Its target is unknown. TCRdb re-derived calls from the RT-PCR reads in MiXCR, one entry per CDR3 protein. The table records hundreds of thousands of distinct CDR3 sequences, approximately 21% of them present only once. Germline trimming cut 0 bases from V and 10 bases from J; bases unmatched to any gene: 16. The CDR3 consists of 16 residues. CDR1 and CDR2 from the germline V gene are DFQATT and SNEGSKA (reference sequence). The sample consisted of PBMCs from blood, taken about 20 months after vaccination. This receptor was obtained from a man between 50 and 69 years old who received an inactivated influenza vaccine. The chain links TRBV20-1 to TRBJ1-2; 8 bases map to TRBD1. CDR3 sequence: CSARDLPGQESFDYTF. DNA of the CDR3: TGCAGTGCTAGAGATCTGCCGGGACAGGAGAGCTTCGACTACACCTTC.